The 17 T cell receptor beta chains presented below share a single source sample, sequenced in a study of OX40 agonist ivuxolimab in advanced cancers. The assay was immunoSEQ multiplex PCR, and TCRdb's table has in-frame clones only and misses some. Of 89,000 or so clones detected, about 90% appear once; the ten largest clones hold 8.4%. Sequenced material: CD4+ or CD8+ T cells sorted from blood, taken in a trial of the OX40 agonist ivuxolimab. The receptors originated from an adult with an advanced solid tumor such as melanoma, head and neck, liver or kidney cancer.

CDR3 region: CASSLGKGQEYYEQYV. DNA for the CDR3: TGTGCCAGCAGTTTAGGTAAGGGACAGGAGTACTACGAGCAGTACGTC. This chain joins TRBV28 and TRBJ2-7, with 8 positions matching TRBD1. From germline, CDR1 is MDHEN and CDR2 SYDVKM. Trimming removed 2 bases from V and 3 bases from J; junction bases left unmatched: 9. The CDR3 extends over 16 amino acids.

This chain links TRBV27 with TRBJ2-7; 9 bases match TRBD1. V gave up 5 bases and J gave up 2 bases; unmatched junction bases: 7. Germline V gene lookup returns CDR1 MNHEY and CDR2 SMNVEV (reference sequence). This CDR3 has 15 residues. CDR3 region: CASSPETGGTYEQYF. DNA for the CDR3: TGTGCCAGCAGTCCGGAGACAGGGGGGACCTACGAGCAGTACTTC.

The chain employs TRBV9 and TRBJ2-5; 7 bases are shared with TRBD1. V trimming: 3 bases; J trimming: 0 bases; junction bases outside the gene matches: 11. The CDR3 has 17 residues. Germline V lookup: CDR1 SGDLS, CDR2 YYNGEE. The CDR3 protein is CASSAHRFDRDQETQYF. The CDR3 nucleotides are TGTGCCAGCAGCGCCCATCGATTCGACAGGGACCAAGAGACCCAGTACTTC.

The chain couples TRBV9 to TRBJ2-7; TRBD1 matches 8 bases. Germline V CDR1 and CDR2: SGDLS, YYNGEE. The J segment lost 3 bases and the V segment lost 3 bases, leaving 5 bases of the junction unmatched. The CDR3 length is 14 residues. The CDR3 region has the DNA TGTGCCAGCAGCGCCGGAGGGACAGGCTACGAGCAGTACTTC. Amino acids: CASSAGGTGYEQYF.

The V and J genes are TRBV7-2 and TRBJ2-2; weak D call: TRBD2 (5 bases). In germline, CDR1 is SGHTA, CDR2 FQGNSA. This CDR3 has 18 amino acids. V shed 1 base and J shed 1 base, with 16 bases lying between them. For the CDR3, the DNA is TGTGCCAGCAGCTTAGGGCTGAGTTCGGCGGGGAACACCGGGGAGCTGTTTTTT. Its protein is CASSLGLSSAGNTGELFF.

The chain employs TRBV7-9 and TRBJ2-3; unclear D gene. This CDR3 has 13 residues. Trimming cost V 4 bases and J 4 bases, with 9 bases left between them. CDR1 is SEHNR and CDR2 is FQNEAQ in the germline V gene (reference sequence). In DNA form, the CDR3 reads TGTGCCAGCAGCTCGGCTAGAGCAGATACGCAGTATTTT. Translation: CASSSARADTQYF.

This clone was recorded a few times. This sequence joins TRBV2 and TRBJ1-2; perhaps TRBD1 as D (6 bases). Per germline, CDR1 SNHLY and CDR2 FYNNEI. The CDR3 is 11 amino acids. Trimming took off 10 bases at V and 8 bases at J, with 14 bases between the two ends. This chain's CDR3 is CAIEGDLGYTF. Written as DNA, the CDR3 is TGTGCCATCGAGGGGGATCTCGGCTACACCTTC.

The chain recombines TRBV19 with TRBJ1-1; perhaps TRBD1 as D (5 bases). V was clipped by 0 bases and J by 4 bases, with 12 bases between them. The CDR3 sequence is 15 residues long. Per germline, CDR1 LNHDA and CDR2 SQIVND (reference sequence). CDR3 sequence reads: CASSIDGGWGTEAFF. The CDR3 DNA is TGTGCCAGTAGTATAGATGGGGGATGGGGCACTGAAGCTTTCTTT.

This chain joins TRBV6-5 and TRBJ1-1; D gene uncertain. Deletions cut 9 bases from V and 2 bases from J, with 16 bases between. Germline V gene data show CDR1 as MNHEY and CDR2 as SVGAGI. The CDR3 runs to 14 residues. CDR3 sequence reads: CASQVYFPNTEAFF. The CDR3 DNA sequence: TGTGCCAGTCAGGTTTACTTTCCTAACACTGAAGCTTTCTTT.

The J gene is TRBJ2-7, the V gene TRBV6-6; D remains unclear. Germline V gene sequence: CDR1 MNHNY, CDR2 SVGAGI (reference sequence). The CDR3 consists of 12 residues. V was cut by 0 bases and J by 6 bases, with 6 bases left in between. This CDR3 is CASSYSMGEQYV. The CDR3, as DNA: TGTGCCAGCAGTTACTCAATGGGCGAGCAGTACGTC.

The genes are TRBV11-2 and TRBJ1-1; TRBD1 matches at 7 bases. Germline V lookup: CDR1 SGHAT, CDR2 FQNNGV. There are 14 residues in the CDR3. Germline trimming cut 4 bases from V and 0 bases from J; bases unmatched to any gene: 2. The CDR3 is CASSSTGLNTEAFF. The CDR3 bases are TGTGCCAGCAGCTCGACAGGGCTGAACACTGAAGCTTTCTTT.

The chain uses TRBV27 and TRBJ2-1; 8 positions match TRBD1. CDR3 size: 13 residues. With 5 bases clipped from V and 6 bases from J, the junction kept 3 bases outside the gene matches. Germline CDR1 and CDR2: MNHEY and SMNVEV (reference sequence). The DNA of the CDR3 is TGTGCCAGCAGTCTCGACAGGGGCAATGAGCAGTTCTTC. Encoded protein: CASSLDRGNEQFF.

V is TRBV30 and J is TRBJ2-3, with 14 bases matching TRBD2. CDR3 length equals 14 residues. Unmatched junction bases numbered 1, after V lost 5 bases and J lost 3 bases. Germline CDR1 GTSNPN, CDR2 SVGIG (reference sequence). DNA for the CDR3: TGTGCCTGGGGGACTAGCGGGGGAACAGATACGCAGTATTTT. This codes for CAWGTSGGTDTQYF.

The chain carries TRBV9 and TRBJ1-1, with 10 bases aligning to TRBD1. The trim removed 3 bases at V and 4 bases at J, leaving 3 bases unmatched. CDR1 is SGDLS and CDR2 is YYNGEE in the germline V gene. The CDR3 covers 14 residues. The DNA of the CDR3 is TGTGCCAGCAGCGGACAGGGGGCTCCCACTGAAGCTTTCTTT. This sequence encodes CASSGQGAPTEAFF.

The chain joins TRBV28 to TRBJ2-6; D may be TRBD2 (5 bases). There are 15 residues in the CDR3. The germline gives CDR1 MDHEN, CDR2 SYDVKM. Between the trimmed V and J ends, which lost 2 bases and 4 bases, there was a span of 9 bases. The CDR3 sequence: CASSLEGPGANVLTF. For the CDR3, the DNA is TGTGCCAGCAGTTTAGAGGGCCCCGGGGCCAACGTCCTGACTTTC.

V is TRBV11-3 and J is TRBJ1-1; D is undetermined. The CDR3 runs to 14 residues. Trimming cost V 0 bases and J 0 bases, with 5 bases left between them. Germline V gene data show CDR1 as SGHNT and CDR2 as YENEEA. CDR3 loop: CASSLELMNTEAFF. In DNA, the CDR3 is TGTGCCAGCAGCTTAGAACTCATGAACACTGAAGCTTTCTTT.

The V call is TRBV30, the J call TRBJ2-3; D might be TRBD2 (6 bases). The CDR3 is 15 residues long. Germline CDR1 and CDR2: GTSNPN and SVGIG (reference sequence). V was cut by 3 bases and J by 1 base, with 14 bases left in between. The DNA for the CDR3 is TGTGCCTGGAGAGGACTGACGGGGGGCACAGATACGCAGTATTTT. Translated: CAWRGLTGGTDTQYF.